This TCR beta chain was identified in a study of graft-versus-host responses after intestinal transplantation. Turning to this clone: Its antigen is as yet unknown.

The germline CDR1 and CDR2 sequences are SGDLS and YYNGEE. The trim removed 0 bases at V and 3 bases at J, leaving 7 bases unmatched. The CDR3 runs 16 residues. TCRdb's table, derived via immunoSEQ multiplex PCR, lists solely in-frame clones and lacks some. The sample gives around 100,000 clones, 85% to 95% of which show up once; 1% to 1.5% is in the top ten. Here the sequenced sample was unstimulated CD8+ T cells sorted from spleen or lymph node cells, taken before transplant. The sequence derives from a human donor who was the organ donor for an intestinal transplant. The chain links TRBV9 to TRBJ2-3; 7 bases are a match to TRBD1. The CDR3 nucleotides read TGTGCCAGCAGCGTAGGGGGGACAGTCCGTACAGATACGCAGTATTTT. This translates into CASSVGGTVRTDTQYF. Drawing the rest from reference TRBV9 and TRBJ2-3, the complete variable domain is DSGVTQTPKHLITATGQRVTLRCSPRSGDLSVYWYQQSLDQGLQFLIQYYNGEERAKGNILERFSAQQFPDLHSELNLSSLELGDSALYFCASSVGGTVRTDTQYFGPGTRLTVL.